The entry that follows covers one T cell receptor beta chain sequence. The data were obtained in a study of OX40 agonist ivuxolimab in advanced cancers. This table comes from immunoSEQ multiplex PCR, and its TCRdb copy is limited to in-frame clones, with some not included. In the table there are fewer than 70,000 clones, roughly 87% of which are singletons. Germline values: CDR1 SGHRS, CDR2 YFSETQ. CDR3 length equals 19 residues. The ends lost 0 bases at V and 0 bases at J; junction bases unmatched: 8. The source material was CD4+ or CD8+ T cells sorted from blood, sampled in a trial of the OX40 agonist ivuxolimab. The chain recombines TRBV5-1 with TRBJ2-6, with 8 nucleotides matching TRBD1. This sequence was found in an adult with an advanced solid tumor such as melanoma, head and neck, liver or kidney cancer. This chain's CDR3 is CASSLDGQGLFSGANVLTF. The CDR3 coding sequence is TGCGCCAGCAGCTTGGATGGACAGGGTCTTTTCTCTGGGGCCAACGTCCTGACTTTC.